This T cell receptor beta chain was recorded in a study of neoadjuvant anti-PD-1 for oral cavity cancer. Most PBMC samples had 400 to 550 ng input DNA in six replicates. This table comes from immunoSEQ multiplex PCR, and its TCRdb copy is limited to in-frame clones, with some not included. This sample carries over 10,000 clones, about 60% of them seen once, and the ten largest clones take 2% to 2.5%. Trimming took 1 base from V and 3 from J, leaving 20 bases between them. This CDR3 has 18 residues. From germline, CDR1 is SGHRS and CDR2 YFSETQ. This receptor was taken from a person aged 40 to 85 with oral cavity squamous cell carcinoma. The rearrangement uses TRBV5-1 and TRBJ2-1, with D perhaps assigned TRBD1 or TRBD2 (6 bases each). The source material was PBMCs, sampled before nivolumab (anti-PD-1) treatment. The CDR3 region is CASSLQPGASVVYNEQFF. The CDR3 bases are TGCGCCAGCAGCTTGCAGCCGGGGGCGTCAGTCGTCTACAATGAGCAGTTCTTC. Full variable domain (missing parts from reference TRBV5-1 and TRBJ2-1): KAGVTQTPRYLIKTRGQQVTLSCSPISGHRSVSWYQQTPGQGLQFLFEYFSETQRNKGNFPGRFSGRQFSNSRSEMNVSTLELGDSALYLCASSLQPGASVVYNEQFFGPGTRLTVL.